Following are 32 T cell receptor beta chains from one sample sequenced in a study of cytomegalovirus exposure and HLA in healthy donors. Primers for the PCR totalled 60 Vbeta and 13 Jbeta. The assay was immunoSEQ multiplex PCR, and TCRdb's table has in-frame clones only and misses some. The repertoire holds around 80,000 clones, with around 9.1% as singletons. The sequenced sample consisted of PBMCs. The receptor source for this set is a man aged 60 to 69 in good health and CMV-seropositive.

This clone was detected a few times. The chain carries TRBV6-6 and TRBJ2-1; 8 positions agree with TRBD1. The CDR3 sequence is 15 residues long. Germline values: CDR1 MNHNY, CDR2 SVGAGI (reference sequence). After removal of 6 bases from V and 0 bases from J, the junction contained 4 bases not matched to a gene. DNA for the CDR3: TGTGCCAGCAGACCCACAGGGGGCTCCTACAATGAGCAGTTCTTC. Protein product: CASRPTGGSYNEQFF.

This chain uses TRBV10-3 with TRBJ2-7; 7 nucleotides align to TRBD1. J was trimmed by 2 bases and V by 8 bases; bases with no gene match: 9. Per germline, CDR1 ENHRY and CDR2 SYGVKD. This CDR3 has 14 residues. The CDR3 DNA sequence: TGTGCCATCGGCCTGAACAGGGGCCCCTACGAGCAGTACTTC. As protein: CAIGLNRGPYEQYF.

The J gene is TRBJ2-3, the V gene TRBV5-1, with D possibly being TRBD2 (6 bases). The CDR3 length is 16 residues. The ends were cut back, 7 bases at V and 3 bases at J, with 21 bases in the middle. CDR1 SGHRS and CDR2 YFSETQ come from the germline V gene. CDR3: CASSLGWGDPTDTQYF. CDR3 DNA: TGCGCCAGCTCCTTGGGGTGGGGGGACCCGACAGATACGCAGTATTTT.

J is TRBJ2-3 and V is TRBV6-1, with D possibly TRBD2 on 5 matching bases. CDR3 length: 15 amino acids. Germline CDR1 MNHNS, CDR2 SASEGT. The V end was cut by 7 bases, the J end by 1 base, with 15 bases between. In nucleotides, the CDR3 is TGTGCCAGCACGCACCGGGCCGGGGGCACAGATACGCAGTATTTT. Protein sequence: CASTHRAGGTDTQYF.

V usage is TRBV6-1 and J usage is TRBJ2-5; TRBD2 is a possible D gene (5 bases). The J call is in doubt because the DNA end fits TRBJ2-7 better. Germline-derived CDR1 and CDR2 are MNHNS and SASEGT. This CDR3 has 15 residues. In DNA form, the CDR3 reads TGTGCCAGCAGTGTAACAGCGGACCGGGCCTACGAGCAGTACTTC. Translated, it gives CASSVTADRAYEQYF.

The V and J genes are TRBV28 and TRBJ2-5, with 10 bases matching TRBD2. V lost 8 bases and J lost 4; bases outside the gene matches: 10. Germline lookup yields CDR1 MDHEN and CDR2 SYDVKM. This CDR3 has 15 residues. CDR3 protein: CASRLAGGRGETQYF. Written as DNA, the CDR3 is TGTGCCAGCCGGTTAGCGGGGGGACGGGGAGAGACCCAGTACTTC.

The chain joins TRBV9 to TRBJ1-1; D call uncertain. The CDR3 contains 13 residues. CDR1 is SGDLS, CDR2 YYNGEE, per germline. The V end lost 0 bases, the J end lost 4 bases, and 7 bases lay between the germline ends. In DNA, the CDR3 is TGTGCCAGCAGCGTAGCACAGACCACTGAAGCTTTCTTT. Translation: CASSVAQTTEAFF.

This clone was seen only a few times. The V and J genes are TRBV7-2 and TRBJ1-2, with D unclear. The CDR3 runs to 14 residues. V was shortened by 3 bases and J by 0 bases, with 8 bases between the two germline ends. The germline gives CDR1 SGHTA, CDR2 FQGNSA. The DNA of the CDR3 is TGTGCCAGCAGCTTTGGCGGAACTAACTATGGCTACACCTTC. Translation: CASSFGGTNYGYTF.

This chain uses TRBV27 with TRBJ2-1, with D maybe TRBD1 (6 bases). The CDR3 is 15 residues long. Germline CDR1 reads MNHEY; CDR2 reads SMNVEV (reference sequence). The V and J ends lost 2 bases and 9 bases respectively, with 17 bases between them. CDR3 nucleotides: TGTGCCAGCAGTTTAGGGGGCTCGGGGATTAGTGAGCAGTTCTTC. It codes for CASSLGGSGISEQFF.

This clone has a handful of counts. The chain is built from TRBV30 and TRBJ1-4; D is possibly TRBD1 (5 bases). Germline loops: CDR1 GTSNPN, CDR2 SVGIG (reference sequence). CDR3 length: 11 residues. V lost 1 base and J 11 bases, leaving 8 bases between the germline ends. CDR3 bases: TGTGCCTGGAGTGGGGGGGGGAAACTGTTTTTT. Encoded protein: CAWSGGGKLFF.

J is TRBJ2-4 and V is TRBV5-1; TRBD2 matches 7 bases. This CDR3 region has 16 residues. Losses at the gene ends were 0 bases for V and 3 bases for J; bases not matched to a gene: 6. Germline V gives CDR1 SGHRS, CDR2 YFSETQ. The chain's CDR3 is CASSLEVGGNKNIQYF. For the CDR3, the DNA is TGCGCCAGCAGCTTGGAAGTGGGGGGGAACAAAAACATTCAGTACTTC.

The table lists this clone with a count of one. V gene TRBV19 combines with J gene TRBJ1-4; 9 nucleotides agree with TRBD1. This CDR3 has 13 amino acids. Germline CDR1 LNHDA, CDR2 SQIVND (reference sequence). V trimming: 9 bases; J trimming: 4 bases; junction bases outside the gene matches: 3. The CDR3 DNA reads as TGTGCCAGCGAGGACAGGGGTAATGAAAAACTGTTTTTT. As protein: CASEDRGNEKLFF. The full variable domain, completed using reference TRBV19 and TRBJ1-4, is DGGITQSPKYLFRKEGQNVTLSCEQNLNHDAMYWYRQDPGQGLRLIYYSQIVNDFQKGDIAEGYSVSREKKESFPLTVTSAQKNPTAFYLCASEDRGNEKLFFGSGTQLSVL.

The chain couples TRBV2 to TRBJ2-1; no definite D call. This CDR3 is built from 10 residues. V shed 7 bases and J shed 10 bases, with 8 bases lying between them. The germline V gene encodes CDR1 SNHLY and CDR2 FYNNEI. CDR3 sequence (DNA): TGTGCCAGCAAACGGGTCGAGCAGTTCTTC. This gives the protein CASKRVEQFF.

This clone was counted a few times. This chain links TRBV7-9 with TRBJ1-2; TRBD1 agrees at 7 bases. CDR3 length: 13 amino acids. Germline V gene data show CDR1 as SEHNR and CDR2 as FQNEAQ (reference sequence). The V segment lost 5 bases and the J segment 5 bases; nucleotides outside the gene matches: 5. In DNA form, the CDR3 reads TGTGCCAGCAGCCCCACAGGGGTTTATGGCTACACCTTC. Residues: CASSPTGVYGYTF. The variable domain in full, completed from reference TRBV7-9 and TRBJ1-2, reads DTGVSQNPRHKITKRGQNVTFRCDPISEHNRLYWYRQTLGQGPEFLTYFQNEAQLEKSRLLSDRFSAERPKGSFSTLEIQRTEQGDSAMYLCASSPTGVYGYTFGSGTRLTVV.

The chain couples TRBV9 to TRBJ1-1; the D is unclear. Germline lookup yields CDR1 SGDLS and CDR2 YYNGEE. This CDR3 region has 18 residues. The V end was cut by 0 bases, the J end by 4 bases, with 22 bases between. The CDR3 protein is CASSVGFRGGPETTEAFF. CDR3 coding DNA: TGTGCCAGCAGCGTAGGTTTTCGGGGAGGGCCAGAGACCACTGAAGCTTTCTTT.

The rearrangement links TRBV4-1 to TRBJ1-5, with 7 bases matching TRBD1. Trimming at V came to 4 bases and at J to 4 bases, leaving 4 bases not matched to a gene. The CDR3 covers 14 residues. Germline CDR1 reads MGHRA; CDR2 reads YSYEKL. The CDR3 DNA sequence: TGCGCCAGCAGCCGCGGGACAGCAAATCAGCCCCAGCATTTT. This translates into CASSRGTANQPQHF.

The rearrangement joins TRBV25-1 to TRBJ1-1, with unresolved D. The CDR3 has 14 amino acids. CDR1 and CDR2 (germline): MGHDK, SYGVNS. V was clipped by 2 bases and J by 2 bases, with 9 bases between them. The CDR3 loop is CASSEPAGNTEAFF. The CDR3, as DNA: TGTGCCAGCAGTGAACCGGCAGGTAACACTGAAGCTTTCTTT.

This clone appeared a few times. The chain couples TRBV21-1 to TRBJ1-2; the listed D gene, TRBD1, was not tested against the DNA. TRBV21-1 represents a pseudogene. The CDR3 is 15 residues long. The CDR3 coding sequence is TGTGCCAGCAGCAAAGAAGGCAGGGGGTCGTTTGGCTACACCTTC. It yields the protein CASSKEGRGSFGYTF.

The table lists this clone with a few counts. At one boundary the junction diverges from the germline segment, which might be a read error. This sequence joins TRBV6-6 and TRBJ2-1; TRBD2 aligns across 9 bases. CDR3 length: 14 amino acids. Germline CDR1 MNHNY, CDR2 SVGAGI (reference sequence). CDR3 residues: CASSYAGGENERFF. For the CDR3, the DNA is TGTGCCAGCAGTTACGCGGGAGGGGAAAATGAGCGGTTCTTC.

This clone was detected only a few times. The chain combines TRBV30 with TRBJ2-1; 14 positions agree with TRBD2. The germline CDR1 and CDR2 sequences are GTSNPN and SVGIG (reference sequence). The length of the CDR3 is 17 residues. The V and J ends lost 4 bases and 5 bases, in that order; junction bases with no gene match: 10. CDR3: CAWTSRTSGRRDNEQFF. CDR3 in DNA: TGTGCCTGGACGTCCCGGACTAGCGGGAGGAGAGACAATGAGCAGTTCTTC.

The sample holds a few counts of this clone. The chain recombines TRBV30 with TRBJ2-1; 9 nucleotides align to TRBD1. This CDR3 has 16 residues. V shed 4 bases and J 8 bases; nucleotides not matched to a gene: 15. Germline CDR1 and CDR2: GTSNPN and SVGIG (reference sequence). The CDR3 region is CAWTKKGQGEYHEQFF. CDR3 nucleotide sequence: TGTGCCTGGACCAAAAAGGGACAGGGAGAATACCATGAGCAGTTCTTC.

The chain recombines TRBV6-1 with TRBJ2-7; a possible D gene is TRBD1 (5 bases). CDR3 size: 13 residues. With 1 base removed from V and 6 bases from J, the gap between germline ends came to 10 bases. Germline-derived CDR1 and CDR2 are MNHNS and SASEGT. The CDR3 protein is CASSEDRWGEQYV. The CDR3 bases are TGTGCCAGCAGTGAAGACAGGTGGGGCGAGCAGTACGTC.

The chain is built from TRBV18 and TRBJ1-1; TRBD1 matches 7 bases. The CDR3 runs 17 residues. The junction had 11 bases not matched to a gene; V was cut back by 3 bases and J by 1 base. Germline CDR1 KGHSH, CDR2 LQKENI. The CDR3 spells CASSPFSRQGSNTEAFF. The CDR3 DNA follows: TGTGCCAGCTCACCCTTTTCAAGACAGGGTTCGAACACTGAAGCTTTCTTT. The variable domain in full, completed from reference TRBV18 and TRBJ1-1, reads NAGVMQNPRHLVRRRGQEARLRCSPMKGHSHVYWYRQLPEEGLKFMVYLQKENIIDESGMPKERFSAEFPKEGPSILRIQQVVRGDSAAYFCASSPFSRQGSNTEAFFGQGTRLTVV.

The table lists this clone with a few counts. The gene calls are TRBV5-4 and TRBJ2-6; D is undetermined. CDR1 is SGHNT and CDR2 is YYREEE in the germline V gene (reference sequence). V was cut by 4 bases and J by 1 base, with 9 bases left in between. The CDR3 has 15 residues. DNA for the CDR3: TGTGCCAGCAGCCCCTATAGTTCTGGGGCCAACGTCCTGACTTTC. Translating it yields CASSPYSSGANVLTF.

The CDR3 loop reads CASKGALLALYEQYF. For the CDR3, the DNA is TGTGCCAGCAAAGGAGCGCTGTTGGCCCTCTACGAGCAGTACTTC. The chain carries TRBV28 and TRBJ2-7; D is ambiguous. Germline values: CDR1 MDHEN, CDR2 SYDVKM. Between the trimmed V and J ends, which lost 7 bases and 3 bases, there was a span of 19 bases. The CDR3 extends over 15 amino acids.

This clone was observed a few times. The J gene is TRBJ2-1, the V gene TRBV4-1, with 7 bases lining up with TRBD1. The CDR3 has 13 residues. The germline V gene encodes CDR1 MGHRA and CDR2 YSYEKL. Germline trimming cut 2 bases from V and 14 bases from J; bases unmatched to any gene: 9. This chain's CDR3 is CASSQPLGGKEFF. Written as DNA, the CDR3 is TGCGCCAGCAGCCAACCCCTAGGGGGCAAGGAGTTCTTC.

There are a few counts of this clone. The chain couples TRBV7-9 to TRBJ2-2, with D tentatively TRBD2 (6 bases). The CDR3 has 15 amino acids. V lost 10 bases, J lost 7 bases, and 22 bases lay in between. Germline CDR1 is SEHNR and CDR2 is FQNEAQ (reference sequence). The CDR3 nucleotides are TGTGCCACCCCGCCCGGGACTGGGGCGGGCGGGGAGCTGTTTTTT. The encoded protein is CATPPGTGAGGELFF.

CDR3 nucleotide sequence: TGTGCCAGCAGCTTGGGGGGACTAGTCCCCGGGGAGCTGTTTTTT. It translates to CASSLGGLVPGELFF. The V gene is TRBV5-4, the J gene TRBJ2-2; 8 positions match TRBD2. V was pared by 0 bases and J by 6 bases, with 4 bases of the junction left unmatched. The germline gives CDR1 SGHNT, CDR2 YYREEE (reference sequence). The CDR3 has 15 residues.

The J gene is TRBJ2-7, the V gene TRBV28; D unclear. The CDR3 consists of 12 residues. V lost 4 bases and J lost 4, with 8 bases in between. The germline gives CDR1 MDHEN, CDR2 SYDVKM. CDR3 sequence: CASSSGEYEQYV. CDR3 in DNA: TGTGCCAGCAGTTCTGGAGAGTACGAGCAGTACGTC.

The rearrangement links TRBV5-1 to TRBJ2-5; D remains unclear. V dropped 4 bases and J dropped 0 bases, with 16 bases sitting between them. The germline V gene encodes CDR1 SGHRS and CDR2 YFSETQ. The CDR3 spans 16 residues. CDR3 loop: CASSPRRQSYQETQYF. CDR3 coding DNA: TGCGCCAGCAGCCCCCGGCGACAATCTTACCAAGAGACCCAGTACTTC.

The chain carries TRBV30 and TRBJ1-1; D call uncertain. The CDR3 spans 12 residues. V lost 2 bases to trimming and J lost 3 bases, with 7 bases between them. CDR1 is GTSNPN, CDR2 SVGIG, per germline (reference sequence). The CDR3 sequence: CAWSLLHTEAFF. In DNA form, the CDR3 reads TGTGCCTGGAGTTTACTACACACTGAAGCTTTCTTT.

The chain employs TRBV7-2 and TRBJ2-7; perhaps TRBD1 as D (5 bases). Germline V gene sequence: CDR1 SGHTA, CDR2 FQGNSA. CDR3 length: 14 amino acids. Trimming took off 0 bases at V and 4 bases at J, with 10 bases between the two ends. The CDR3 loop is CASSLAPPGYEQYF. CDR3 sequence (DNA): TGTGCCAGCAGCTTAGCCCCGCCAGGGTACGAGCAGTACTTC.